This record concerns one TCR beta chain sequence. The CDR3 has 17 residues. The data belong to a study of blood T cell repertoires in COVID-19. Overall study: The study drew acute and convalescent COVID-19 samples from the United States, Italy and Spain.

Assay: immunoSEQ multiplex PCR; the TCRdb copy retains only in-frame clones and omits some. The sample includes about 400,000 clones, around 87% seen only once; the top ten take 2.5% to 3.5%. Material: peripheral blood. The chain couples TRBV21-1 to TRBJ2-7; the table calls TRBD2, which could not be checked here. TRBV21-1 constitutes a pseudogene. The receptor was derived from a human donor in a cohort sampled during active COVID-19. CDR3 bases: TGTGCCAGCAGAAGATCCAAGACTAGCGGGGGTATTAGCGAGCAGTACTTC. Protein product: CASRRSKTSGGISEQYF.